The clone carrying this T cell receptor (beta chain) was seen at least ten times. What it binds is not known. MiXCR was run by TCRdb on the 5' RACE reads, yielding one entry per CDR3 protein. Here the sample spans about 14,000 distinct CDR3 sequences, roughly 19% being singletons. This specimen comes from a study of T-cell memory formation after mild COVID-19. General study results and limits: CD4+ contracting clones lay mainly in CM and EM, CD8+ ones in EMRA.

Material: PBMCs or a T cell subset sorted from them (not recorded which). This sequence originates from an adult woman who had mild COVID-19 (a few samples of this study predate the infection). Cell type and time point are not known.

The CDR3 DNA reads as TGCGCCAGCAGCCAAGGGAGCAGCTACAATGAGCAGTTCTTC. This codes for CASSQGSSYNEQFF. This chain joins TRBV4-3 and TRBJ2-1; unclear D gene. V was cut by 1 base and J by 3 bases, with 7 bases left in between. The CDR3 sequence is 14 residues long. The germline V gene encodes CDR1 LGHNA and CDR2 YSLEER.